The 27 T cell receptor beta chains below come from one sample, sequenced in a study of blood T cell repertoires in COVID-19. Data came from immunoSEQ multiplex PCR; TCRdb stores just in-frame clones and leaves some out. Altogether around 120,000 clones are present, around 80% being singletons, with the ten largest covering roughly 1.8%. The specimen was peripheral blood. The source is a man in his 70s with acute or convalescent COVID-19.

This clone appeared once. The chain is built from TRBV5-1 and TRBJ1-5; 7 bases fit TRBD1. V lost 4 bases and J lost 6; bases outside the gene matches: 7. The CDR3 is 14 residues long. Germline loops: CDR1 SGHRS, CDR2 YFSETQ. The CDR3 region is CASSLTGAGQPQHF. In DNA form, the CDR3 reads TGCGCCAGCAGCCTCACAGGGGCCGGTCAGCCCCAGCATTTT.

The rearrangement uses TRBV7-8 and TRBJ1-4, with TRBD1 identical over 8 bases. CDR3 length: 14 residues. The V gene end was trimmed by 5 bases and the J gene end by 8 bases; junction bases not matched to a gene: 7. Germline V gene sequence: CDR1 SGHVS, CDR2 FQNEAQ. The chain's CDR3 is CASSAGQGGEKLFF. The DNA for the CDR3 is TGTGCCAGCAGCGCCGGACAGGGTGGAGAAAAACTGTTTTTT.

The genes are TRBV7-9 and TRBJ1-1; D unclear. The ends were cut back, 5 bases at V and 1 base at J, with 14 bases in the middle. CDR3 length: 15 residues. Germline V gives CDR1 SEHNR, CDR2 FQNEAQ (reference sequence). The CDR3: CASSQRTAENTEAFF. In DNA, the CDR3 is TGTGCCAGCAGCCAAAGAACGGCGGAGAACACTGAAGCTTTCTTT.

Notes on this clone: Other nucleotide sequences from this sample produce the same CDR3. V usage is TRBV11-2 and J usage is TRBJ1-6; 7 bases align to TRBD1. After removal of 2 bases from V and 7 bases from J, the junction contained 2 bases not matched to a gene. Germline V gene data show CDR1 as SGHAT and CDR2 as FQNNGV. The CDR3 runs 14 residues. In nucleotides, the CDR3 is TGTGCCAGCAGCTTAACACAGGGGAATTCACCCCTCCACTTT. As protein: CASSLTQGNSPLHF.

CDR3: CASSKGREQFF. CDR3 DNA: TGTGCCAGCAGCAAAGGCAGGGAGCAGTTCTTC. The chain employs TRBV21-1 and TRBJ2-1; no check of the table's D call, TRBD1, against the DNA was made. TRBV21-1 is assigned pseudogene status. The CDR3 spans 11 residues.

The chain employs TRBV9 and TRBJ1-4; no firm D call. From germline, CDR1 is SGDLS and CDR2 YYNGEE. The CDR3 has 15 residues. V was clipped by 0 bases and J by 0 bases, with 6 bases between them. This CDR3 is CASSVAGSTNEKLFF. The CDR3 DNA sequence: TGTGCCAGCAGCGTAGCGGGGTCAACTAATGAAAAACTGTTTTTT.

J is TRBJ1-6 and V is TRBV10-3; D perhaps matches TRBD1 (5 bases). There are 14 residues in the CDR3. Germline lookup yields CDR1 ENHRY and CDR2 SYGVKD. Deletions cut 7 bases from V and 8 bases from J, with 15 bases between. CDR3 sequence (DNA): TGTGCCATCAAGTCCGACAGCGATTATTCACCCCTCCACTTT. Encoded protein: CAIKSDSDYSPLHF.

The rearrangement joins TRBV14 to TRBJ2-1; 8 nucleotides line up with TRBD1. Per the germline V gene, CDR1 is SGHDN and CDR2 is FVKESK. There are 16 residues in the CDR3. V lost 4 bases and J lost 4; bases outside the gene matches: 9. CDR3 DNA sequence: TGTGCCAGCAGCCCGCTCCGACAGGGGTGGTACAATGAGCAGTTCTTC. Translation: CASSPLRQGWYNEQFF.

The V and J genes are TRBV4-2 and TRBJ2-1; 10 bases match TRBD2. Germline-derived CDR1 and CDR2 are LGHNA and YNFKEQ. The J segment lost 8 bases and the V segment lost 4 bases, leaving 8 bases of the junction unmatched. The CDR3 loop spans 15 amino acids. CDR3 region: CASSRASGGSDEQFF. In nucleotides, the CDR3 is TGTGCCAGCAGCCGTGCTAGCGGGGGTAGCGATGAGCAGTTCTTC.

The rearrangement joins TRBV20-1 to TRBJ1-4; D not resolved. V lost 3 bases, J lost 7 bases, and 3 bases lay in between. The germline gives CDR1 DFQATT, CDR2 SNEGSKA (reference sequence). The CDR3 has 10 amino acids. The CDR3 spells CSARSEKLFF. The CDR3 DNA sequence: TGCAGTGCTAGGAGTGAAAAACTGTTTTTT.

This clone was counted a few times. The chain combines TRBV7-2 with TRBJ2-7, with 10 bases lining up with TRBD2. There are 15 residues in the CDR3. The V segment lost 4 bases and the J segment 1 base; nucleotides outside the gene matches: 4. The V gene's germline CDR1 is SGHTA and CDR2 FQGNSA. CDR3 sequence (DNA): TGTGCCAGCAGCTCAACTAGCGGGGCTTCCTACGAGCAGTACTTC. Residues: CASSSTSGASYEQYF.

The CDR3 is CASSSGTEAWRGNSPLHF. CDR3 DNA: TGTGCCAGCAGCTCCGGGACAGAAGCCTGGAGAGGGAATTCACCCCTCCACTTT. The V and J genes are TRBV5-8 and TRBJ1-6; 7 bases fit TRBD1. The CDR3 loop spans 18 amino acids. From germline, CDR1 is SGHTS and CDR2 YDEGEE. Trimming removed 3 bases from V and 7 bases from J; junction bases left unmatched: 16. The full variable domain, with the rest looked up from reference TRBV5-8 and TRBJ1-6, is EAGVTQSPTHLIKTRGQQATLRCSPISGHTSVYWYQQALGLGLQFLLWYDEGEERNRGNFPPRFSGRQFPNYSSELNVNALELEDSALYLCASSSGTEAWRGNSPLHFGNGTRLTVT.

The V gene is TRBV18, the J gene TRBJ1-1; tentative D call: TRBD1 (5 bases). This CDR3 is 13 amino acids long. Trimming took 5 bases from V and 4 from J, leaving 11 bases between them. Germline CDR1 is KGHSH and CDR2 is LQKENI. This chain's CDR3 is CASSTLGGTEAFF. Written as DNA, the CDR3 is TGTGCCAGCTCAACCTTGGGGGGCACTGAAGCTTTCTTT.

This clone appeared a few times. V usage is TRBV6-5 and J usage is TRBJ1-2; D perhaps matches TRBD1 (5 bases). The CDR3 is made up of 13 amino acids. The ends were cut back, 5 bases at V and 3 bases at J, with 10 bases in the middle. CDR1 is MNHEY and CDR2 is SVGAGI in the germline V gene. The CDR3 here is CASSRTRDYGYTF. DNA for the CDR3: TGTGCCAGCAGTCGGACAAGAGACTATGGCTACACCTTC.

The CDR3 protein is CASSFRGTRNTEAFF. The CDR3 DNA follows: TGTGCCAGCAGCTTTAGGGGCACCAGGAACACTGAAGCTTTCTTT. The chain carries TRBV7-9 and TRBJ1-1; D perhaps matches TRBD1 (5 bases). This CDR3 spans 15 amino acids. V was trimmed by 3 bases and J by 1 base, leaving 12 bases between them. The germline V gene has CDR1 SEHNR and CDR2 FQNEAQ (reference sequence). Drawing the rest from reference TRBV7-9 and TRBJ1-1, the complete variable domain is DTGVSQNPRHKITKRGQNVTFRCDPISEHNRLYWYRQTLGQGPEFLTYFQNEAQLEKSRLLSDRFSAERPKGSFSTLEIQRTEQGDSAMYLCASSFRGTRNTEAFFGQGTRLTVV.

V gene TRBV5-1 combines with J gene TRBJ2-3; 8 bases are shared with TRBD1. CDR1 is SGHRS, CDR2 YFSETQ, per germline. This CDR3 has 14 amino acids. V shed 3 bases and J 2 bases; nucleotides not matched to a gene: 2. The chain's CDR3 is CASSSQGATDTQYF. CDR3 DNA sequence: TGCGCCAGCAGCTCTCAGGGGGCCACAGATACGCAGTATTTT.

The CDR3 sequence: CASSLRDYKYEQYF. CDR3 DNA: TGTGCCAGCAGTTTAAGGGACTATAAATACGAGCAGTACTTC. V gene TRBV27 combines with J gene TRBJ2-7, with TRBD2 identical over 7 bases. J gave up 4 bases and V 2 bases, and 5 bases lay outside the gene matches. This CDR3 contains 14 residues. Germline CDR1 is MNHEY and CDR2 is SMNVEV (reference sequence).

This clone was observed a handful of times. The rearrangement uses TRBV6-4 and TRBJ2-3; 7 bases line up with TRBD2. The CDR3 is 14 amino acids. The germline V gene has CDR1 MRHNA and CDR2 SNTAGT. The V segment lost 5 bases and the J segment 1 base; nucleotides outside the gene matches: 3. The CDR3 region is CASSSSGGTDTQYF. In DNA, the CDR3 is TGTGCCAGCAGTTCCAGCGGGGGCACAGATACGCAGTATTTT.

The rearrangement uses TRBV10-2 and TRBJ2-3; the match to TRBD2 covers 10 bases. The CDR3 sequence is 15 residues long. The germline CDR1 and CDR2 sequences are WSHSY and SAAADI. V was clipped by 6 bases and J by 6 bases; unmatched bases: 9. The CDR3 loop reads CASRLLAGLGDTQYF. The CDR3 DNA reads as TGCGCCAGCAGGTTACTAGCGGGGCTAGGGGATACGCAGTATTTT.

This clone was seen a few times. The chain uses TRBV19 and TRBJ2-2, with no clear D. CDR3 length: 16 residues. With 2 bases removed from V and 0 bases from J, the gap between germline ends came to 10 bases. Germline lookup yields CDR1 LNHDA and CDR2 SQIVND (reference sequence). The chain's CDR3 is CASSIIPPANTGELFF. CDR3 coding DNA: TGTGCCAGTAGTATAATACCGCCGGCGAACACCGGGGAGCTGTTTTTT.

The count of this clone is one. J is TRBJ1-6 and V is TRBV19; D unclear. From germline, CDR1 is LNHDA and CDR2 SQIVND (reference sequence). The CDR3 runs 16 residues. Deletions cut 3 bases from V and 6 bases from J, with 15 bases between. The CDR3 spells CASSISPINFNSPLHF. The CDR3, as DNA: TGTGCCAGTAGTATCAGTCCAATTAATTTTAATTCACCCCTCCACTTT.

This clone was detected once. The V gene is TRBV7-8, the J gene TRBJ2-5; D gene unclear. CDR1 SGHVS and CDR2 FQNEAQ come from the germline V gene. The CDR3 loop spans 14 amino acids. V shed 5 bases and J shed 5 bases, with 15 bases lying between them. The CDR3, as DNA: TGTGCCAGCAGCCGAGTATCCACCGCGGAGACCCAGTACTTC. Translated: CASSRVSTAETQYF.

The chain links TRBV10-2 to TRBJ1-2; the D gene is possibly TRBD1 (6 bases). Looked up from germline, CDR1 is WSHSY and CDR2 is SAAADI. Trimming shortened V by 5 bases and J by 4 bases, and 11 bases separated the two germline ends. The CDR3 covers 13 residues. CDR3 sequence: CASSPGDIYGYTF. As DNA, the CDR3 is TGCGCCAGCAGTCCCGGGGACATCTATGGCTACACCTTC.

V gene TRBV6-6 combines with J gene TRBJ2-7, with 8 bases that match TRBD1. This CDR3 contains 13 residues. V was pared by 2 bases and J by 6 bases, with 3 bases of the junction left unmatched. Germline CDR1 MNHNY, CDR2 SVGAGI (reference sequence). The CDR3 protein is CASSYRDRTEQYF. CDR3 sequence (DNA): TGTGCCAGCAGTTACCGGGACAGGACCGAGCAGTACTTC.

This clone has just a few counts. The chain has TRBV4-2 and TRBJ1-6; D not resolved. Germline CDR1 is LGHNA and CDR2 is YNFKEQ. The germline V and J ends were trimmed by 0 bases and 7 bases, with 13 bases remaining between them. The CDR3 loop spans 16 amino acids. The CDR3 protein is CASSQETTAQNSPLHF. The CDR3 nucleotides read TGTGCCAGCAGCCAAGAGACTACCGCCCAGAATTCACCCCTCCACTTT.

The V and J genes are TRBV18 and TRBJ2-7; 8 bases are a match to TRBD1. Trimming took 3 bases from V and 2 from J; bases not matched to a gene: 6. Germline V gene sequence: CDR1 KGHSH, CDR2 LQKENI. The CDR3 loop spans 15 amino acids. The chain's CDR3 is CASSPPGTGTYEQYF. The CDR3 DNA reads TGTGCCAGCTCACCCCCCGGGACAGGAACCTACGAGCAGTACTTC.

This chain uses TRBV12-3 or TRBV12-4 with TRBJ1-1, with D possibly TRBD1 on 5 matching bases. The length of the CDR3 is 13 residues. V was shortened by 3 bases and J by 3 bases, with 8 bases between the two germline ends. As DNA, the CDR3 is TGTGCCAGCAGTTTTGCCAGGGACACTGAAGCTTTCTTT. Translated: CASSFARDTEAFF.